These 7 T cell receptor beta chains originate from one sample sequenced in a study of vaccination and CD4 T cells after COVID-19. These receptors' targets are unknown. The Oncomine TCR Beta short-read assay was applied to DNA of cultured CD4+ T cells. Using its own MiXCR run on the PCR reads, TCRdb lists one record per CDR3 protein. The table has 20,000 to 25,000 distinct CDR3 sequences, 50% seen once. Treatment here: roughly 10-day PBMC culture with coronavirus spike peptide pools or control peptides (ViraFEST assay). The sample comprised CD4+ T cells from blood, cultured in vitro. These receptors were obtained from a human donor who had recovered from COVID-19.

The chain has TRBV5-1 and TRBJ1-2, with D hard to call. CDR3 length equals 12 residues. V gave up 2 bases and J gave up 6 bases, with 8 bases separating them. Germline CDR1 is SGHRS and CDR2 is YFSETQ. CDR3 DNA sequence: TGCGCCAGCAGCTTACTGAACAATGGCTACACCTTC. It encodes CASSLLNNGYTF.

The chain recombines TRBV7-9 with TRBJ2-1; possible D gene TRBD1, 6 bases. This CDR3 has 15 amino acids. Trimming cost V 1 base and J 6 bases, with 13 bases left between them. Germline-derived CDR1 and CDR2 are SEHNR and FQNEAQ (reference sequence). Written as DNA, the CDR3 is TGTGCCAGCAGCTTAGGCCTACAGGGTCCCAATGAGCAGTTCTTC. It translates to CASSLGLQGPNEQFF.

This clonotype has a handful of counts. The chain links TRBV5-4 to TRBJ2-6; D not certain. Germline V gene sequence: CDR1 SGHNT, CDR2 YYREEE (reference sequence). The CDR3 consists of 14 residues. V gave up 6 bases and J gave up 3 bases, with 10 bases separating them. CDR3: CASTPQIGANVLTF. The CDR3 DNA reads TGTGCCAGCACCCCACAAATTGGGGCCAACGTCCTGACTTTC.

V usage is TRBV6-1 and J usage is TRBJ2-1; 7 bases align to TRBD2. Germline V gene lookup returns CDR1 MNHNS and CDR2 SASEGT. The CDR3 sequence is 16 residues long. V shed 1 base, J shed 4 bases, and the junction held 7 bases outside the gene matches. The CDR3 spells CASSEDPAGVYNEQFF. As DNA, the CDR3 is TGTGCCAGCAGTGAAGATCCGGCGGGAGTATACAATGAGCAGTTCTTC.

The V and J genes are TRBV15 and TRBJ2-4; 12 nucleotides agree with TRBD2. CDR3 length: 17 amino acids. The V gene's germline CDR1 is LNHNV and CDR2 YYDKDF (reference sequence). With V trimmed by 0 bases and J by 6 bases, 6 bases remained unmatched. CDR3 region: CATSREASGRAGNIQYF. The CDR3 coding sequence is TGTGCCACCAGCAGAGAGGCTAGCGGGAGGGCCGGAAACATTCAGTACTTC.

The chain uses TRBV10-3 and TRBJ2-5, with TRBD2 matching 10 bases. V shed 0 bases and J 5 bases; nucleotides not matched to a gene: 3. There are 15 residues in the CDR3. CDR1 and CDR2 from the germline V gene are ENHRY and SYGVKD. CDR3 nucleotide sequence: TGTGCCATCAGTGAGTCGACTAGCGGGTGGGAGACCCAGTACTTC. Translating it yields CAISESTSGWETQYF.

As to this clonotype: Without the conserved terminal phenylalanine or tryptophan, this CDR3 likely stems from a read error. The limits of the CDR3 on the DNA are not certain, so only TCRdb's listed CDR3 is given. V and J are TRBV7-6 and TRBJ2-1; the DNA was not compared with TRBD1, the D call given in the table. Both ends counted, the CDR3 spans 13 residues. CDR1 SGHVS and CDR2 FNYEAQ come from the germline V gene. The CDR3 reads CASSLERTGRVFS.